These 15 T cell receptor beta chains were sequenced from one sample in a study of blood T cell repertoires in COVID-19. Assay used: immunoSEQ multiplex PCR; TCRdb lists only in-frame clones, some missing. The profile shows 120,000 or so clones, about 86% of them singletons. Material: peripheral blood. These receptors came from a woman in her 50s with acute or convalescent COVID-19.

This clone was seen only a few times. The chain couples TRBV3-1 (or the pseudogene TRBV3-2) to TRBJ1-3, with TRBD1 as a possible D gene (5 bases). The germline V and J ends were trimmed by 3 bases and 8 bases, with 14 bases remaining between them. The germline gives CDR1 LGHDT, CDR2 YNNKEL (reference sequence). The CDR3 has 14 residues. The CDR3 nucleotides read TGTGCCAGCAGCCAGGTGCAGGGTAGGGACACCATATATTTT. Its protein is CASSQVQGRDTIYF.

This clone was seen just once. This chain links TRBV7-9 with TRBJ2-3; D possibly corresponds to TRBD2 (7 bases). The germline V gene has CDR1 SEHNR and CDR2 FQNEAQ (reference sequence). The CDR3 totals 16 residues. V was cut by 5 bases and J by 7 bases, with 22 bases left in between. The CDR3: CASSRGLGGAFNTQYF. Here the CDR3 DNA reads TGTGCCAGCAGCCGTGGGTTAGGGGGGGCGTTTAATACGCAGTATTTT.

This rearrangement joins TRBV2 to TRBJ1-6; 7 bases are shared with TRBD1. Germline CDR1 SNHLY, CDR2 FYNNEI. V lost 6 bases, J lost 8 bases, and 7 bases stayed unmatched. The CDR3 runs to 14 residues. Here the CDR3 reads CASRAGGRDSPLHF. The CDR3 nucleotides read TGTGCCAGCAGGGCAGGGGGTAGAGATTCACCCCTCCACTTT.

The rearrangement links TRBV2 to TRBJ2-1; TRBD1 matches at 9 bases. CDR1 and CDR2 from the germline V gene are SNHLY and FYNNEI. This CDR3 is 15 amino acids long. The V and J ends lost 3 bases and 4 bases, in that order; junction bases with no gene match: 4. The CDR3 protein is CASSENRGPYNEQFF. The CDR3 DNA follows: TGTGCCAGCAGTGAGAACAGGGGGCCTTACAATGAGCAGTTCTTC.

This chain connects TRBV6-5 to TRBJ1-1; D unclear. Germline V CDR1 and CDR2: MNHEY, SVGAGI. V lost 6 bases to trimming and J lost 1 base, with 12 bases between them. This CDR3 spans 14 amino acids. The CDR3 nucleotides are TGTGCCAGCAGAAGTTCAGAAAAGAACACTGAAGCTTTCTTT. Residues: CASRSSEKNTEAFF.

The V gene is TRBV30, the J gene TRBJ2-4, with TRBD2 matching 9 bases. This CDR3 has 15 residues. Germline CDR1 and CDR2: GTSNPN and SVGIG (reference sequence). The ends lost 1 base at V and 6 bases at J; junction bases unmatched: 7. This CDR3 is CAWSAPGTSTNIQYF. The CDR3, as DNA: TGTGCCTGGAGTGCCCCCGGGACTAGCACAAACATTCAGTACTTC. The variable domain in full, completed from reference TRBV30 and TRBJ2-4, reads SQTIHQWPATLVQPVGSPLSLECTVEGTSNPNLYWYRQAAGRGLQLLFYSVGIGQISSEVPQNLSASRPQDRQFILSSKKLLLSDSGFYLCAWSAPGTSTNIQYFGAGTRLSVL.

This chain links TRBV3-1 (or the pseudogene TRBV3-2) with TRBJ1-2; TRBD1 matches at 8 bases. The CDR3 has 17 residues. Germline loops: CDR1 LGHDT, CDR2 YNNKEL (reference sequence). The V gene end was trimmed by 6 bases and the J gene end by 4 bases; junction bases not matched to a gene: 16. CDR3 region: CASSPPLLTGDFYGYTF. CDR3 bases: TGTGCCAGCAGTCCCCCTCTCCTGACAGGGGATTTCTATGGCTACACCTTC.

The CDR3 sequence: CASSQVGGNTIYF. The CDR3 DNA reads as TGCGCCAGCAGCCAAGTCGGGGGAAACACCATATATTTT. This sequence joins TRBV4-1 and TRBJ1-3; D is ambiguous. Per the germline V gene, CDR1 is MGHRA and CDR2 is YSYEKL. The CDR3 length is 13 residues. Trimming removed 1 base from V and 4 bases from J, with 5 bases in between.

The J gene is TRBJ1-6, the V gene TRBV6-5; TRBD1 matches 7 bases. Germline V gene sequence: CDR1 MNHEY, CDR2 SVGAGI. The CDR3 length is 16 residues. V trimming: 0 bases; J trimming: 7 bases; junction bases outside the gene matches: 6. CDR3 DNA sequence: TGTGCCAGCAGTTACTCGGGCGACAGGGCGAATTCACCCCTCCACTTT. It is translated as CASSYSGDRANSPLHF.

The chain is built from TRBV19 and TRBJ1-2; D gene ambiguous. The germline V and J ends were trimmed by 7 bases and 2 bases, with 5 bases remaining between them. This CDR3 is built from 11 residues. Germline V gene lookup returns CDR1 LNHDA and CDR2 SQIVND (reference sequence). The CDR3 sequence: CASTENYGYTF. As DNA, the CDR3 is TGTGCCAGTACAGAAAACTATGGCTACACCTTC.

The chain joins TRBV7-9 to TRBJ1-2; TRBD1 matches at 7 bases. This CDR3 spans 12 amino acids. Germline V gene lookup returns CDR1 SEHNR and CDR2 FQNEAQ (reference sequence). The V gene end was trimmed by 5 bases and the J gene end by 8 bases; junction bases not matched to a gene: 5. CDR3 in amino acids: CASSRTGEGYTF. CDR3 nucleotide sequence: TGTGCCAGCAGCCGAACAGGGGAGGGCTACACCTTC.

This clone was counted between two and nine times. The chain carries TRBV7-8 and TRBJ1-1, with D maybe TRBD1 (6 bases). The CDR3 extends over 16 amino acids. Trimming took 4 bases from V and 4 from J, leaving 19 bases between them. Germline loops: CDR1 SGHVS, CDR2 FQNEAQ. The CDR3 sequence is CASSSTGTQGGTEAFF. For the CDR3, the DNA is TGTGCCAGCAGCTCAACAGGGACCCAAGGGGGCACTGAAGCTTTCTTT. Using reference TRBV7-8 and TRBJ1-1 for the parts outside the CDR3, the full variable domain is GAGVSQSPRYKVAKRGQDVALRCDPISGHVSLFWYQQALGQGPEFLTYFQNEAQLDKSGLPSDRFFAERPEGSVSTLKIQRTQQEDSAVYLCASSSTGTQGGTEAFFGQGTRLTVV.

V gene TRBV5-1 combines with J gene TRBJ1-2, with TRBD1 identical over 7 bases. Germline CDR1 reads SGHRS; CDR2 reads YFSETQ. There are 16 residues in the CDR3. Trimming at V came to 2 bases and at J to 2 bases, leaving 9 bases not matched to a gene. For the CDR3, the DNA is TGCGCCAGCAGCTTAGAAATTTCAGGGGGAAACTATGGCTACACCTTC. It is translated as CASSLEISGGNYGYTF.

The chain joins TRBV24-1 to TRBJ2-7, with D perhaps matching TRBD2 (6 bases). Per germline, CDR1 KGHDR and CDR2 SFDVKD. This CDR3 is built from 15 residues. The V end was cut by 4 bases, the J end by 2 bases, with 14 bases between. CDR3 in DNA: TGTGCCACCAGTGACCCGGGACTCGAACCCTACGAGCAGTACTTC. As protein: CATSDPGLEPYEQYF.

CDR3 sequence (DNA): TGTGCCAGCAGCAAAGCGGGACAGGGCTATTCACCCCTCCACTTT. It translates to CASSKAGQGYSPLHF. The chain is built from TRBV11-2 and TRBJ1-6; TRBD1 matches 9 bases. The J segment lost 8 bases and the V segment lost 5 bases, leaving 7 bases of the junction unmatched. The length of the CDR3 is 15 residues. Germline values: CDR1 SGHAT, CDR2 FQNNGV.